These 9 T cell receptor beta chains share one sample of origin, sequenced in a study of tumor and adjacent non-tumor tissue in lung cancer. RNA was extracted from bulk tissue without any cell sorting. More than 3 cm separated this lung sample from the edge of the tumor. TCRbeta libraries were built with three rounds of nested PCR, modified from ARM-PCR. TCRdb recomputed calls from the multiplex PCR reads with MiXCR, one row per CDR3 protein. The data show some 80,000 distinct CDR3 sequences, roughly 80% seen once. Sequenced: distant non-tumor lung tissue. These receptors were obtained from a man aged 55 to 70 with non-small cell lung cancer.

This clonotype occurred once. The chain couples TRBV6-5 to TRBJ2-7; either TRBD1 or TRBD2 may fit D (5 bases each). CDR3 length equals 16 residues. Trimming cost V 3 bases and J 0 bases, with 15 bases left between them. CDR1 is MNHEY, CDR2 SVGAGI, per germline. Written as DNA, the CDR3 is TGTGCCAGCAGTTATGAGGGGATAGGTCACTCCTACGAGCAGTACTTC. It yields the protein CASSYEGIGHSYEQYF.

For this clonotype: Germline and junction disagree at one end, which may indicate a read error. In DNA, the CDR3 is TGCAGTGCTATAGAAACTAGCCGTGTAGCCAATGATCAGTTCTTC. This sequence encodes CSAIETSRVANDQFF. This chain connects TRBV20-1 to TRBJ2-1; D might be TRBD2 (6 bases). CDR1 is DFQATT, CDR2 SNEGSKA, per germline (reference sequence). CDR3 size: 15 residues.

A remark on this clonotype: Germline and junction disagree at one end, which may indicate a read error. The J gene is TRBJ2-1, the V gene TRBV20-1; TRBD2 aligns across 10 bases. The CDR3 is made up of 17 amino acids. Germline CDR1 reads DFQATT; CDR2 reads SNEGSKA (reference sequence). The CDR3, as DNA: TGCAGTGCTAGGACGGTTATTAGCGGGGGGACCGTAAATGATCAGTTCTTC. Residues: CSARTVISGGTVNDQFF.

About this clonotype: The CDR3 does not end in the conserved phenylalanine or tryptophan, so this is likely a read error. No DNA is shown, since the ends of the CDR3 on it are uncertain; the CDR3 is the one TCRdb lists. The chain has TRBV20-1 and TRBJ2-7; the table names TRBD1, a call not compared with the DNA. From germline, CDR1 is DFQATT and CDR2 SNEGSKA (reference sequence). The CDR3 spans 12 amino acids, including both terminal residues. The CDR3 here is CSASPVGYGRYS.

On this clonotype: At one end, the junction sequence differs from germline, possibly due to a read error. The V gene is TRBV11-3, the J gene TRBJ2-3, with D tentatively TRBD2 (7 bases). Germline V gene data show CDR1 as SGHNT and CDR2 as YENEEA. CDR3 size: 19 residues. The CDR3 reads CASSLDPLEVGGRTDTPYF. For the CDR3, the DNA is TGTGCCAGCAGCTTAGATCCCCTAGAAGTCGGGGGGCGCACAGATACGCCGTATTTT.

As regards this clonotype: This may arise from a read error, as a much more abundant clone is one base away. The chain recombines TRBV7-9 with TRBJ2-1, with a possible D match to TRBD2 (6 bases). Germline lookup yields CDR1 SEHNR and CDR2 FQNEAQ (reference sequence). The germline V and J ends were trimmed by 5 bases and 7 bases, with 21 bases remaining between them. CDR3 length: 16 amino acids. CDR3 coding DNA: TGTGCCAGCAGCGCGTACGGGGACTTTTGGGAGAATGAGCAGTTCTTC. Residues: CASSAYGDFWENEQFF.

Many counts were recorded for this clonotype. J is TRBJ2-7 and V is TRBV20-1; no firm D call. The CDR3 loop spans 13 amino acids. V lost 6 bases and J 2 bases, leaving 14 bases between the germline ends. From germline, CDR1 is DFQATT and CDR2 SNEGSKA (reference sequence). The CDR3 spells CSAPRPPTYEQYF. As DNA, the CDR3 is TGCAGTGCCCCTCGGCCGCCAACCTACGAGCAGTACTTC.

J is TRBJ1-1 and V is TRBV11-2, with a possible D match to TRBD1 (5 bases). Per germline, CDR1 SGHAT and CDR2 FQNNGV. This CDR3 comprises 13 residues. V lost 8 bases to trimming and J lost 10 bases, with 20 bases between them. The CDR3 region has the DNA TGTGCCAGCTTAGAAGCAGGGAGTAATGGAGCTTTCTTT. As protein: CASLEAGSNGAFF.

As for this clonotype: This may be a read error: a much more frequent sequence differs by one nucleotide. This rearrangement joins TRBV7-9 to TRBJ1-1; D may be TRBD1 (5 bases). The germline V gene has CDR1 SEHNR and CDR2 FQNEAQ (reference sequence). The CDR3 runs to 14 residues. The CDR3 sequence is CASSPGTTNTETFF. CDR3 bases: TGTGCCAGCAGCCCGGGGACCACGAACACTGAAACTTTCTTT.